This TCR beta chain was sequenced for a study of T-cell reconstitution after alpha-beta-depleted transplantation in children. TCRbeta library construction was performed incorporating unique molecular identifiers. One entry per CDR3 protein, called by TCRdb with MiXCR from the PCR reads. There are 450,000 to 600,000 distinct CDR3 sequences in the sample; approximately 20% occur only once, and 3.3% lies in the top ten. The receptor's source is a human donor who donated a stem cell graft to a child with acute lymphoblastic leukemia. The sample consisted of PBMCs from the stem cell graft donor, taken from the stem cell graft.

The CDR3 loop is CASSPTGTEQYF. CDR3 DNA: TGTGCCAGCAGCCCAACCGGGACAGAGCAGTACTTC. The V and J genes are TRBV7-6 and TRBJ2-7, with a tentative D call TRBD1 (6 bases). Germline assignment: CDR1 SGHVS and CDR2 FNYEAQ. CDR3 size: 12 residues. V was trimmed by 5 bases and J by 7 bases, leaving 12 bases between them.